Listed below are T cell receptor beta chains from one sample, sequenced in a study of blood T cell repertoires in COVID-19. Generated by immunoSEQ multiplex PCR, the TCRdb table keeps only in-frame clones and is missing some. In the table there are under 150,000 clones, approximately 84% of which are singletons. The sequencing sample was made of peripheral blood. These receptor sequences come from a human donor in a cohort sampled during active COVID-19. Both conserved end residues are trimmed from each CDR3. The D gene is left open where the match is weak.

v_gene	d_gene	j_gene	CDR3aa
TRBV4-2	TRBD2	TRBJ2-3	ASSHSSGLASGDTQY
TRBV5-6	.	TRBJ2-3	ASSLVTGLADTQY
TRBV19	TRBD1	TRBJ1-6	ASSLRTGSDSPLH
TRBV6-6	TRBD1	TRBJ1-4	ASNPSGDSGEKLF
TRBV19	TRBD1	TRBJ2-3	ASSIGQGASDTQY
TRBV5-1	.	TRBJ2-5	ASSLEAGAIETQY
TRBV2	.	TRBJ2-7	ASSDWDFGGSYEQY
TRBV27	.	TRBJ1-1	ASSPGWGTEAF
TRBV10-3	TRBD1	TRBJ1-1	AIRTTGTGVNTEAF
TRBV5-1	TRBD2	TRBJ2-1	ASSLVASGGSYNEQF
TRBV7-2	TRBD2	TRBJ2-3	ASSLSGGVHTDTQY
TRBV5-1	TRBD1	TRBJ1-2	ASSLATGGSRGYT
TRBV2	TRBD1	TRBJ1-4	ASSDGDSYTTNEKLF